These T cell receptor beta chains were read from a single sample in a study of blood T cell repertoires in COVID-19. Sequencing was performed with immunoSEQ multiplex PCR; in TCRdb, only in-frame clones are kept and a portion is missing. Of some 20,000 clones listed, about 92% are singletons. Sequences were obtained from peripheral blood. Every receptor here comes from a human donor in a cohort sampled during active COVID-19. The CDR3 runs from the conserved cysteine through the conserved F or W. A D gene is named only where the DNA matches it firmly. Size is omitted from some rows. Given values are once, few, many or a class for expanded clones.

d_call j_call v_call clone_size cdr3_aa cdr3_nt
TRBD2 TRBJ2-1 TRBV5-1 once CASSLSGGSYNEQFF TGCGCCAGCAGCTTGTCGGGGGGGTCCTACAATGAGCAGTTCTTC
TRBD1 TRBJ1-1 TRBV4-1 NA CASSPQGDTEAFF TGCGCCAGCAGCCCGCAGGGGGACACTGAAGCTTTCTTT
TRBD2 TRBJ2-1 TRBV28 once CASSFPGLAGGDNEQFF TGTGCCAGCAGTTTCCCGGGACTAGCGGGAGGGGACAATGAGCAGTTCTTC
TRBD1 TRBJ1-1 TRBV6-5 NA CASSYSTGIMNTEAFF TGTGCCAGCAGTTACTCGACAGGGATTATGAACACTGAAGCTTTCTTT
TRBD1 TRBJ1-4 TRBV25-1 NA CASSRGQGQSNEKLFF TGTGCCAGCAGTCGGGGACAGGGGCAATCGAATGAAAAACTGTTTTTT
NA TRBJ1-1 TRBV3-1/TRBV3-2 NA CASSRRGTEAFF TGTGCCAGCAGCCGTAGAGGGACTGAAGCTTTCTTT
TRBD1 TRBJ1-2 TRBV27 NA CASSPTGYHGYTF TGTGCCAGCAGCCCGACAGGGTATCATGGCTACACCTTC
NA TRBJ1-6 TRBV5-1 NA CASSLMTDSPLHF TGCGCCAGCAGCTTGATGACAGATTCACCCCTCCACTTT
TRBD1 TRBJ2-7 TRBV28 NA CASSRDRDFYEQYF TGTGCCAGCAGTCGGGACAGGGATTTCTACGAGCAGTACTTC
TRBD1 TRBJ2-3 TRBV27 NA CASSLGEGATQYF TGTGCCAGCAGTTTAGGTGAGGGGGCTACGCAGTATTTT
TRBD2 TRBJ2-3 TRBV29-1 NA CSALRPSGGTHTQYF TGCAGCGCCTTACGGCCTAGCGGGGGGACACATACGCAGTATTTT